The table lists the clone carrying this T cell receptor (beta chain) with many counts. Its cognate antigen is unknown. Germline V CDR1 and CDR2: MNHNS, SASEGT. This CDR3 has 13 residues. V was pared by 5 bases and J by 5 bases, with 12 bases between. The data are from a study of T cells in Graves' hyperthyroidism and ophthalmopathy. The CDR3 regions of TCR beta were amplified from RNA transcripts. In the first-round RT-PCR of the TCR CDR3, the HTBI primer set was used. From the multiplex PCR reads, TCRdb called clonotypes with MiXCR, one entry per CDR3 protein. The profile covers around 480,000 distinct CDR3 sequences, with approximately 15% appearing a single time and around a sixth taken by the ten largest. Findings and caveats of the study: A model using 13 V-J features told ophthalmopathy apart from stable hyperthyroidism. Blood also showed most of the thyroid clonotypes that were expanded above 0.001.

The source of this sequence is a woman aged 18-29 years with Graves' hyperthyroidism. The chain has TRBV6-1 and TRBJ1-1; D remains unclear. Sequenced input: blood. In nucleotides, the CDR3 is TGTGCCAGCAGTTCGTCCCCCGGGACTGAAGCTTTCTTT. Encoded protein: CASSSSPGTEAFF.